The clone carrying this T cell receptor (beta chain) was detected a few times. This sample was included in a study of blood T cell repertoires in COVID-19. Study-wide context: COVID-19 samples from acute and convalescent phases originated in the United States, Italy and Spain. From T cells, B-cell-depleted T cells, or PBMCs came the material, which was cDNA or gDNA.

The V gene end was trimmed by 5 bases and the J gene end by 1 base; junction bases not matched to a gene: 1. The CDR3 consists of 13 residues. Germline loops: CDR1 SGHTA, CDR2 FQGNSA. In the original processing: Reference gene primer amplification gave nucleated cell count estimates. Measured with immunoSEQ multiplex PCR; TCRdb has only the in-frame clones, and not every one. V and J calls and clone size follow that table, whereas D and trimming were derived from the DNA. This sample has approximately 350,000 clones; around 92% occur once, and the top ten carry 1.2%. The clonotype was recovered from a middle-aged man with acute or convalescent COVID-19. Sequenced input: peripheral blood. The chain combines TRBV7-2 with TRBJ1-2, with TRBD1 matching over 7 bases. CDR3: CASSRDSNYGYTF. In nucleotides, the CDR3 is TGTGCCAGCAGCCGGGACAGTAACTATGGCTACACCTTC.